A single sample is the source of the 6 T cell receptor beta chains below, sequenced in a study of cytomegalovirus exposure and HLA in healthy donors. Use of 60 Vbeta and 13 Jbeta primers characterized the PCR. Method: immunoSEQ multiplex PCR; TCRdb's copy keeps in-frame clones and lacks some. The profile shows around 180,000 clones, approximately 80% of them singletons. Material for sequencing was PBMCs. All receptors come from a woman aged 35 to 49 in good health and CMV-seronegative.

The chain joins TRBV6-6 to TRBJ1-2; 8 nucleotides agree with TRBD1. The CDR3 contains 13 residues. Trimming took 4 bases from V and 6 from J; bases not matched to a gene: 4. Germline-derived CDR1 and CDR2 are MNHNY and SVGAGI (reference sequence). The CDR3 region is CASSSGQANGYTF. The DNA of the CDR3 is TGTGCCAGCAGTTCGGGACAGGCTAATGGCTACACCTTC.

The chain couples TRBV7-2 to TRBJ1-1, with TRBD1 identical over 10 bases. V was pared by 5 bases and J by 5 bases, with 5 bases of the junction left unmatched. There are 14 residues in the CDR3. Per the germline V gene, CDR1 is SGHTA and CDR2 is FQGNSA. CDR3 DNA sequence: TGTGCCAGCAGCATAGACAGGGGGCGAACTGAAGCTTTCTTT. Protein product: CASSIDRGRTEAFF.

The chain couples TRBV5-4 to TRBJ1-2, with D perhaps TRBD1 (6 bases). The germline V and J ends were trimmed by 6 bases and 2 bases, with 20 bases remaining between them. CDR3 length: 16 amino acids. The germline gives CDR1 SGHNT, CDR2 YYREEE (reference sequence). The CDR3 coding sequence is TGTGCCAGCACCCCTGGTGGACAGCAAGACAACTATGGCTACACCTTC. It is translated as CASTPGGQQDNYGYTF.

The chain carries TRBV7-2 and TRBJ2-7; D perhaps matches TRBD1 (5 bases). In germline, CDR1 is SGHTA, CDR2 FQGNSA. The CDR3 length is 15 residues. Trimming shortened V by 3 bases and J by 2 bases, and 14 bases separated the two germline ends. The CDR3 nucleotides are TGTGCCAGCAGCTTGATGAGGACAATTGCCTACGAGCAGTACTTC. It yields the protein CASSLMRTIAYEQYF.

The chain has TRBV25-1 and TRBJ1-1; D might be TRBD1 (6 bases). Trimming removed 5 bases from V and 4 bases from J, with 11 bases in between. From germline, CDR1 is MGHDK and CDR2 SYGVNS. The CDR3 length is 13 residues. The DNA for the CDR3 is TGTGCCAGCAGTTCAGGGACACTCACTGAAGCTTTCTTT. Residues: CASSSGTLTEAFF.

CDR3 sequence: CASAKNYDQPQHF. DNA of the CDR3: TGTGCCAGCGCGAAAAATTACGATCAGCCCCAGCATTTT. The rearrangement joins TRBV19 to TRBJ1-5; D is ambiguous. The germline V gene has CDR1 LNHDA and CDR2 SQIVND (reference sequence). The CDR3 has 13 amino acids. The germline V and J ends were trimmed by 9 bases and 5 bases, with 14 bases remaining between them.